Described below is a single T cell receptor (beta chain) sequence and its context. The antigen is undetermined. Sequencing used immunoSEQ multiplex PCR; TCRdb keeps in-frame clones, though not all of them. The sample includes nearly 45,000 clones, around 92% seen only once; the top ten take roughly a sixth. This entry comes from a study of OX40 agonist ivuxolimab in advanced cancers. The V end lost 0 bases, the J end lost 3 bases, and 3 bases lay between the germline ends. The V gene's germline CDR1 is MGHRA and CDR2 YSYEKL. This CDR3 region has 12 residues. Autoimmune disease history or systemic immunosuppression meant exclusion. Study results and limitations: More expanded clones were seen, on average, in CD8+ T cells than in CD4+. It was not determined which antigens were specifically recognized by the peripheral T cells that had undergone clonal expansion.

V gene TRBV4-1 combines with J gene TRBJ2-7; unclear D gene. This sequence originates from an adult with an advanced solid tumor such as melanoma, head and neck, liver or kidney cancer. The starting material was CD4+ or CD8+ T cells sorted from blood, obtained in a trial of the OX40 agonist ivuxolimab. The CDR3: CASSQDLYEQYF. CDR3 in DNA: TGCGCCAGCAGCCAAGATCTCTACGAGCAGTACTTC.